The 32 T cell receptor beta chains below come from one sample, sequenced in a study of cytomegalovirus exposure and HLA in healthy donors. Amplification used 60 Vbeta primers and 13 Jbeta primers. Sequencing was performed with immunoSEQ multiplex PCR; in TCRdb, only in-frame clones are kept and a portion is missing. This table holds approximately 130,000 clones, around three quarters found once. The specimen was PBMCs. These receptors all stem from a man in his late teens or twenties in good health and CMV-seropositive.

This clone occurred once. CDR3: CAWSAQGRGTQYF. The CDR3 DNA sequence: TGTGCCTGGAGTGCCCAGGGGCGCGGGACCCAGTACTTC. The chain recombines TRBV30 with TRBJ2-5, with D possibly matching TRBD1 (6 bases). The germline CDR1 and CDR2 sequences are GTSNPN and SVGIG (reference sequence). V lost 1 base to trimming and J lost 7 bases, with 13 bases between them. This CDR3 region has 13 residues.

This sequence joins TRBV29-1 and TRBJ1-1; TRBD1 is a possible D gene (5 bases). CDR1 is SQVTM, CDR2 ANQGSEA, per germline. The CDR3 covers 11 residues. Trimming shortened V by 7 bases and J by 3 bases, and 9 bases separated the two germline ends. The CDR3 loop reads CSAWGDTEAFF. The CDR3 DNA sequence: TGCAGCGCGTGGGGGGACACTGAAGCTTTCTTT.

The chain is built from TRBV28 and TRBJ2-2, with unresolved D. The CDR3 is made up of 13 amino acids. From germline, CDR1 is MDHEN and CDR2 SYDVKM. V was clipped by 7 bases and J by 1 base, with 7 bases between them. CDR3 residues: CASKPGNTGELFF. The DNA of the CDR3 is TGTGCCAGCAAACCGGGGAACACCGGGGAGCTGTTTTTT.

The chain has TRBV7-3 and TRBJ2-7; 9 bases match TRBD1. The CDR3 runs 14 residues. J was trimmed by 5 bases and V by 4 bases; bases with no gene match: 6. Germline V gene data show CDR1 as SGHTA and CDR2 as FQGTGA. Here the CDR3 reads CASSSGTGPNEQYF. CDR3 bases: TGTGCCAGCAGCTCCGGGACAGGGCCTAACGAGCAGTACTTC.

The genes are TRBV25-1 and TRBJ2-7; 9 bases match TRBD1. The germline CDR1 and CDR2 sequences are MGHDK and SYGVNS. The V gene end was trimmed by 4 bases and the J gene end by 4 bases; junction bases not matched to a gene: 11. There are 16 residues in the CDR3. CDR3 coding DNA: TGTGCCAGCAGTGCCCTCCCCGGACAGGGGAATTACGAGCAGTACTTC. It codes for CASSALPGQGNYEQYF.

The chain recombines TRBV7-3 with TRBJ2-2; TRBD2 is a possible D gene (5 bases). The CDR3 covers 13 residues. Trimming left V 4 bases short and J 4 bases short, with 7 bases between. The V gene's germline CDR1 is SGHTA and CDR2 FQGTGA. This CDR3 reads CASSSGVTGELFF. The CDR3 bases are TGTGCCAGCAGCTCCGGGGTCACCGGGGAGCTGTTTTTT.

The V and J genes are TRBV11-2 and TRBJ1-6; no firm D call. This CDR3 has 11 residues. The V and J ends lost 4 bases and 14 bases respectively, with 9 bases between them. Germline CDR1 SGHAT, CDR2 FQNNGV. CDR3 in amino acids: CASSSSTTLHF. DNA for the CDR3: TGTGCCAGCAGCTCGTCTACCACCCTCCACTTT.

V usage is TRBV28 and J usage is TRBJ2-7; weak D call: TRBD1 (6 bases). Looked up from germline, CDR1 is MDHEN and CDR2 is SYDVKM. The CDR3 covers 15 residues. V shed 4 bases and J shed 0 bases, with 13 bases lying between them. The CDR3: CASSSGTLLSYEQYF. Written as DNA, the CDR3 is TGTGCCAGCAGTTCCGGGACACTACTCTCCTACGAGCAGTACTTC.

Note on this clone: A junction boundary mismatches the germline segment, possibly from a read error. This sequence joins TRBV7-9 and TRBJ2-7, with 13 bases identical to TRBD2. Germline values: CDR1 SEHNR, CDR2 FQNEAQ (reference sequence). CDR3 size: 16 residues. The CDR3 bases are TGTTCCAGCAGCCCTACTAGCGGGGGGGCACACTACGAGCAGTACTTC. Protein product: CSSSPTSGGAHYEQYF.

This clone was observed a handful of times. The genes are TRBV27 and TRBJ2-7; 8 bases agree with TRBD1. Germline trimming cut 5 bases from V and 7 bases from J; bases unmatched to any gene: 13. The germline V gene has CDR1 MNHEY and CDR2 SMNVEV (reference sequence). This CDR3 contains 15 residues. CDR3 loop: CASSIRQGQTGEQYF. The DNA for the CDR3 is TGTGCCAGCAGTATAAGACAGGGGCAAACTGGGGAGCAGTACTTC.

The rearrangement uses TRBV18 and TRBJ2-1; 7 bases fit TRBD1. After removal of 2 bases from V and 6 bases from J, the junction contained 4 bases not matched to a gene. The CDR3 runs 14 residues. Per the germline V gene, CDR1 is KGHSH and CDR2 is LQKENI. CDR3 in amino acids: CASSPTGAGNEQFF. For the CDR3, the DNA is TGTGCCAGCTCACCAACAGGGGCCGGCAATGAGCAGTTCTTC.

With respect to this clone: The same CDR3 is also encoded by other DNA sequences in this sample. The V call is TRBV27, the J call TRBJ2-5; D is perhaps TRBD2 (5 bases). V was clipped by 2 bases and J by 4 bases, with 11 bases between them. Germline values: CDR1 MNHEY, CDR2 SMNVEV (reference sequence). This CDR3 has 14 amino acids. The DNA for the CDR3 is TGTGCCAGCAGTTTAGGACTGGCCGGAGAGACCCAGTACTTC. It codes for CASSLGLAGETQYF.

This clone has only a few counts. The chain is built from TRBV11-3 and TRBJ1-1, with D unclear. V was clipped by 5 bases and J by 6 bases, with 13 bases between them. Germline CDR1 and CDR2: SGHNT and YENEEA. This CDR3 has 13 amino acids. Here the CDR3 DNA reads TGTGCCAGCAGCAAACAGTATGGCTCTGAAGCTTTCTTT. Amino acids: CASSKQYGSEAFF.

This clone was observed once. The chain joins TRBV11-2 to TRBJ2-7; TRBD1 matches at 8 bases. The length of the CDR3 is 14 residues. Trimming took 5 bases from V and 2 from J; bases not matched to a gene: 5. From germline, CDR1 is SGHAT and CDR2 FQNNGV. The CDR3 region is CASSLGQGTYEQYF. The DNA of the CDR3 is TGTGCCAGCAGCCTCGGACAGGGAACCTACGAGCAGTACTTC.

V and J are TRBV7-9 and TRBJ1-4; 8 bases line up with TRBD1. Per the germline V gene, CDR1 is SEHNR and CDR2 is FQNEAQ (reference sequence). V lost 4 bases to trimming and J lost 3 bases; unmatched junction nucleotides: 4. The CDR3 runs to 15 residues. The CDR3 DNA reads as TGTGCCAGCAGCTCATCGACAGGGGCTAATGAAAAACTGTTTTTT. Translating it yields CASSSSTGANEKLFF. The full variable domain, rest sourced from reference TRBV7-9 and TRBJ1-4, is DTGVSQNPRHKITKRGQNVTFRCDPISEHNRLYWYRQTLGQGPEFLTYFQNEAQLEKSRLLSDRFSAERPKGSFSTLEIQRTEQGDSAMYLCASSSSTGANEKLFFGSGTQLSVL.

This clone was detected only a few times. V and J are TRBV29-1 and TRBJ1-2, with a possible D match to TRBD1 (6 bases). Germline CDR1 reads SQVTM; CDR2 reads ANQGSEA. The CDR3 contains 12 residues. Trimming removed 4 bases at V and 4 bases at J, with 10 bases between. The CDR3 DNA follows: TGCAGCGTTGTCCGGGACATCTATGGCTACACCTTC. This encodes CSVVRDIYGYTF. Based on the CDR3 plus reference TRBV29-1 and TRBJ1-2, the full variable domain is SAVISQKPSRDICQRGTSLTIQCQVDSQVTMMFWYRQQPGQSLTLIATANQGSEATYESGFVIDKFPISRPNLTFSTLTVSNMSPEDSSIYLCSVVRDIYGYTFGSGTRLTVV.

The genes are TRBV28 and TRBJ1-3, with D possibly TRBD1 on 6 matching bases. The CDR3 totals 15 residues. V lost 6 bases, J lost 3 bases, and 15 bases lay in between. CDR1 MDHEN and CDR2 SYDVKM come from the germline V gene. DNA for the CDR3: TGTGCCAGCAGGGGGCAGGGGACGGGTGGAAACACCATATATTTT. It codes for CASRGQGTGGNTIYF. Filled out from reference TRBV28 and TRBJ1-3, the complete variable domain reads DVKVTQSSRYLVKRTGEKVFLECVQDMDHENMFWYRQDPGLGLRLIYFSYDVKMKEKGDIPEGYSVSREKKERFSLILESASTNQTSMYLCASRGQGTGGNTIYFGEGSWLTVV.

This CDR3 reads CASSLKTGGNIQYF. The CDR3 DNA follows: TGTGCCAGCAGCTTAAAGACAGGGGGAAACATTCAGTACTTC. The gene calls are TRBV5-6 and TRBJ2-4, with 9 bases matching TRBD1. This CDR3 is 14 amino acids long. Trimming took 2 bases from V and 6 from J; bases not matched to a gene: 3. Germline V gives CDR1 SGHDT, CDR2 YYEEEE. The full variable domain, in which reference TRBV5-6 and TRBJ2-4 provide the parts outside the CDR3, is DAGVTQSPTHLIKTRGQQVTLRCSPKSGHDTVSWYQQALGQGPQFIFQYYEEEERQRGNFPDRFSGHQFPNYSSELNVNALLLGDSALYLCASSLKTGGNIQYFGAGTRLSVL.

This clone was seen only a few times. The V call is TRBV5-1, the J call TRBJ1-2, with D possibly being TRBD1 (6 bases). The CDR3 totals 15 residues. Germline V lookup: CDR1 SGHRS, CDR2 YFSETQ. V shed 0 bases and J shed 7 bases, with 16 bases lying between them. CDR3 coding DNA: TGCGCCAGCAGCTTGGGGGACACCGCGGTGGGTGGCTACACCTTC. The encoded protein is CASSLGDTAVGGYTF.

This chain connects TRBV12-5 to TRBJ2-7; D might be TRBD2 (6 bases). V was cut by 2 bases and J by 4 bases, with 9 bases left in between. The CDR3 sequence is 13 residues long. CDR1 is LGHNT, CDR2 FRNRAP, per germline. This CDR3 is CASGLIGTYEQYF. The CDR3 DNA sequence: TGTGCTAGTGGTTTGATTGGGACTTACGAGCAGTACTTC.

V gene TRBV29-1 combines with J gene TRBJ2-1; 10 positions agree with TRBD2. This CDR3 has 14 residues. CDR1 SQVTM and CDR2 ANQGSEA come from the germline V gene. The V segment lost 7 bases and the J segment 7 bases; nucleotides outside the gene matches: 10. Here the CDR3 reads CSALAQLAGNEQFF. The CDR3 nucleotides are TGCAGCGCCCTCGCCCAACTAGCGGGGAATGAGCAGTTCTTC.

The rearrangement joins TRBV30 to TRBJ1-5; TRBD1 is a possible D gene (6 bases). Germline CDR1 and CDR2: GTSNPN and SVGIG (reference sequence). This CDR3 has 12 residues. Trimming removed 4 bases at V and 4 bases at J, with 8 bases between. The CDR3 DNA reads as TGTGCCTGGACCACAGGGAATCAGCCCCAGCATTTT. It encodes CAWTTGNQPQHF. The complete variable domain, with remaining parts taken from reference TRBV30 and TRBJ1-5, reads SQTIHQWPATLVQPVGSPLSLECTVEGTSNPNLYWYRQAAGRGLQLLFYSVGIGQISSEVPQNLSASRPQDRQFILSSKKLLLSDSGFYLCAWTTGNQPQHFGDGTRLSIL.

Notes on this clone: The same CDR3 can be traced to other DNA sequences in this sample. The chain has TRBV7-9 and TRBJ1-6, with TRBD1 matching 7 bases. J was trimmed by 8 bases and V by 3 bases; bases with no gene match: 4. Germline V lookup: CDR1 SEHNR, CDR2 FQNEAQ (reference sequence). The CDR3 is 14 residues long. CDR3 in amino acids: CASSFYRGDSPLHF. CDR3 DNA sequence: TGTGCCAGCAGCTTTTACAGGGGAGATTCACCCCTCCACTTT.

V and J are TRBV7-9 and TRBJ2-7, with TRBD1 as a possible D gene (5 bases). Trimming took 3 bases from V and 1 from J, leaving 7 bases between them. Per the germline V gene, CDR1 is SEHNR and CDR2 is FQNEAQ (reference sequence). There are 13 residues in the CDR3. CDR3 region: CASSFRQSYEQYF. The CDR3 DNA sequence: TGTGCCAGCAGCTTTAGACAGTCCTACGAGCAGTACTTC.

CDR3 sequence (DNA): TGTGCCATCGGACAGGGGGCGAACTATGGCTACACCTTC. Amino acids: CAIGQGANYGYTF. The J gene is TRBJ1-2, the V gene TRBV19; 11 positions match TRBD1. CDR1 is LNHDA and CDR2 is SQIVND in the germline V gene (reference sequence). With V trimmed by 10 bases and J by 2 bases, 3 bases remained unmatched. The CDR3 spans 13 residues.

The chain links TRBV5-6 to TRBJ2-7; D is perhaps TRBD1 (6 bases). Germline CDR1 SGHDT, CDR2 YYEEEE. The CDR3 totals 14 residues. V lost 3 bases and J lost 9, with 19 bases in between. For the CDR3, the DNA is TGTGCCAGCAGCTCGACGGAGAGGGGGTTTGGGCAGTACTTC. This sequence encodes CASSSTERGFGQYF. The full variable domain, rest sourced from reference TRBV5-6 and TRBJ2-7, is DAGVTQSPTHLIKTRGQQVTLRCSPKSGHDTVSWYQQALGQGPQFIFQYYEEEERQRGNFPDRFSGHQFPNYSSELNVNALLLGDSALYLCASSSTERGFGQYFGPGTRLTVT.

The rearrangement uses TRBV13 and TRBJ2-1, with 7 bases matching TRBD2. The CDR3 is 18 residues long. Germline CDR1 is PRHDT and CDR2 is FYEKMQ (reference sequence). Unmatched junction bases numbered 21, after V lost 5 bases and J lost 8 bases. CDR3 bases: TGTGCCAGCAGCATCGGGTATGGGCGGGAGAGGAATATGGATGAGCAGTTCTTC. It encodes CASSIGYGRERNMDEQFF.

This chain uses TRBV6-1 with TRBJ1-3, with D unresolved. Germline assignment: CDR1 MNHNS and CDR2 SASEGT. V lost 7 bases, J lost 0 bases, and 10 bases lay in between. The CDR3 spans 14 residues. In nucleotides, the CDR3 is TGTGCCAGCAACCAAGGAGGCTCTGGAAACACCATATATTTT. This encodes CASNQGGSGNTIYF.

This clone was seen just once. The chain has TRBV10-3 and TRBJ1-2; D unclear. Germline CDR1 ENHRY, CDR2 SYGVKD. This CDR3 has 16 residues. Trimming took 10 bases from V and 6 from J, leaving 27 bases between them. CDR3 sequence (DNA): TGTGCCACCTTGATGGGCAAGGTGCGCCGACATGATGGCTACACCTTC. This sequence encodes CATLMGKVRRHDGYTF.

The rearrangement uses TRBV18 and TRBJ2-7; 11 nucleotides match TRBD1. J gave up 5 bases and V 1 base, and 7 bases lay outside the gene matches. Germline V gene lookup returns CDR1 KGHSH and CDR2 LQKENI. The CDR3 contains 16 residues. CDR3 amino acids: CASSPRRDRGSHEQYF. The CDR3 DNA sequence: TGTGCCAGCTCACCACGCCGGGACAGGGGGTCCCACGAGCAGTACTTC.

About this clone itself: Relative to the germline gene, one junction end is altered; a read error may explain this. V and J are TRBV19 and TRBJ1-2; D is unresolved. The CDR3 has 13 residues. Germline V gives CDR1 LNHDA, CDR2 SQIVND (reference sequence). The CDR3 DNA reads TGTGCCAGTAGGATAGACGGGAACTATGGCTACACCTTC. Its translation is CASRIDGNYGYTF. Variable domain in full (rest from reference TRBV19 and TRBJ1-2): DGGITQSPKYLFRKEGQNVTLSCEQNLNHDAMYWYRQDPGQGLRLIYYSQIVNDFQKGDIAEGYSVSREKKESFPLTVTSAQKNPTAFYLCASRIDGNYGYTFGSGTRLTVV.

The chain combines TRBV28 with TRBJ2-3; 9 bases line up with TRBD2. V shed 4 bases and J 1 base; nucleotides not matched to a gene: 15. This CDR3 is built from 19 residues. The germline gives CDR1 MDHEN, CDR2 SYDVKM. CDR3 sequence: CASSSFGGGLARGTDTQYF. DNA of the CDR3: TGTGCCAGCAGTTCCTTTGGGGGGGGACTAGCTCGGGGCACAGATACGCAGTATTTT.